The 22 T cell receptor beta chains listed next were all sequenced from one sample in a study of blood T cell repertoires in COVID-19. Assay: immunoSEQ multiplex PCR; the TCRdb copy retains only in-frame clones and omits some. This repertoire shows some 230,000 clones, roughly 85% found once; its top ten account for 0.85% to 1%. The specimen sequenced was peripheral blood. The source of these receptors is a man aged 40-49 years with acute or convalescent COVID-19.

The chain combines TRBV6-5 with TRBJ2-1, with TRBD2 identical over 8 bases. J gave up 6 bases and V 7 bases, and 11 bases lay outside the gene matches. The CDR3 loop spans 15 amino acids. Germline lookup yields CDR1 MNHEY and CDR2 SVGAGI. Here the CDR3 reads CASIRARGGLNEQFF. The CDR3 DNA follows: TGTGCCAGCATTAGGGCCCGGGGGGGCCTCAATGAGCAGTTCTTC.

The chain combines TRBV28 with TRBJ1-2, with a tentative D call TRBD1 (5 bases). Germline assignment: CDR1 MDHEN and CDR2 SYDVKM. The CDR3 runs 15 residues. The germline V and J ends were trimmed by 4 bases and 2 bases, with 14 bases remaining between them. CDR3 nucleotide sequence: TGTGCCAGCAGTTCCTTTGGGGGGGAAAACTATGGCTACACCTTC. Translation: CASSSFGGENYGYTF.

CDR3 loop: CASSLDRVYNSPLHF. The CDR3 DNA follows: TGCGCCAGCAGCTTGGATCGTGTTTATAATTCACCCCTCCACTTT. The chain employs TRBV5-1 and TRBJ1-6; D remains ambiguous. The length of the CDR3 is 15 residues. Germline V gives CDR1 SGHRS, CDR2 YFSETQ. The germline V and J ends were trimmed by 0 bases and 4 bases, with 8 bases remaining between them.

The V and J genes are TRBV7-2 and TRBJ2-1, with D possibly being TRBD2 (7 bases). The CDR3 extends over 15 amino acids. CDR1 SGHTA and CDR2 FQGNSA come from the germline V gene. The ends were cut back, 0 bases at V and 7 bases at J, with 13 bases in the middle. CDR3 sequence (DNA): TGTGCCAGCAGCTTAGCGGGGGGGCCCTGGAATGAGCAGTTCTTC. Translation gives CASSLAGGPWNEQFF.

This clone was counted only a few times. The chain carries TRBV5-6 and TRBJ1-2; D gene uncertain. The CDR3 has 13 residues. The germline V gene encodes CDR1 SGHDT and CDR2 YYEEEE. Trimming shortened V by 6 bases and J by 5 bases, and 14 bases separated the two germline ends. CDR3 in amino acids: CASTQRVGYGYTF. The CDR3 DNA is TGTGCCAGCACGCAGCGGGTCGGGTATGGCTACACCTTC. Combining the CDR3 with reference TRBV5-6 and TRBJ1-2 gives the whole variable domain DAGVTQSPTHLIKTRGQQVTLRCSPKSGHDTVSWYQQALGQGPQFIFQYYEEEERQRGNFPDRFSGHQFPNYSSELNVNALLLGDSALYLCASTQRVGYGYTFGSGTRLTVV.

The chain links TRBV19 to TRBJ2-6; D perhaps matches TRBD1 (5 bases). This CDR3 comprises 17 residues. Germline loops: CDR1 LNHDA, CDR2 SQIVND (reference sequence). The V and J ends lost 2 bases and 2 bases respectively, with 13 bases between them. CDR3 DNA sequence: TGTGCCAGTAGTATAAGGGGCGCCCTTGCTGGGGCCAACGTCCTGACTTTC. Protein: CASSIRGALAGANVLTF.

The gene calls are TRBV2 and TRBJ1-2, with a tentative D call TRBD1 (6 bases). The CDR3 totals 12 residues. The V end lost 5 bases, the J end lost 8 bases, and 12 bases lay between the germline ends. From germline, CDR1 is SNHLY and CDR2 FYNNEI. CDR3 in DNA: TGTGCCAGCAGTAAACAGGGTTACGGCTACACCTTC. This encodes CASSKQGYGYTF.

The chain has TRBV28 and TRBJ1-1, with D possibly TRBD1 on 5 matching bases. Germline lookup yields CDR1 MDHEN and CDR2 SYDVKM. Deletions cut 3 bases from V and 2 bases from J, with 10 bases between. The length of the CDR3 is 14 residues. This CDR3 is CASSFSGLNTEAFF. CDR3 DNA: TGTGCCAGCAGTTTCTCAGGGTTAAACACTGAAGCTTTCTTT.

V is TRBV3-1 (or the pseudogene TRBV3-2) and J is TRBJ1-1; TRBD1 matches at 7 bases. Per the germline V gene, CDR1 is LGHDT and CDR2 is YNNKEL (reference sequence). J lost 2 bases, V lost 4 bases, and 4 bases had no gene match. The CDR3 is 14 amino acids. CDR3 DNA sequence: TGTGCCAGCAGCCTGGGACAGAGAAACACTGAAGCTTTCTTT. Protein sequence: CASSLGQRNTEAFF.

V gene TRBV3-1 (or the pseudogene TRBV3-2) combines with J gene TRBJ1-5; D call uncertain. V was shortened by 4 bases and J by 7 bases, with 14 bases between the two germline ends. The CDR3 spans 14 residues. Per the germline V gene, CDR1 is LGHDT and CDR2 is YNNKEL (reference sequence). CDR3: CASSPAWGGQPQHF. CDR3 sequence (DNA): TGTGCCAGCAGCCCTGCTTGGGGAGGCCAGCCCCAGCATTTT.

The chain's CDR3 is CASRSARESTEAFF. The CDR3 bases are TGCGCCAGCAGGTCCGCGAGGGAAAGCACTGAAGCTTTCTTT. The rearrangement links TRBV5-1 to TRBJ1-1; D is unclear. CDR3 length: 14 residues. Looked up from germline, CDR1 is SGHRS and CDR2 is YFSETQ. With 5 bases removed from V and 4 bases from J, the gap between germline ends came to 15 bases. Filled out from reference TRBV5-1 and TRBJ1-1, the complete variable domain reads KAGVTQTPRYLIKTRGQQVTLSCSPISGHRSVSWYQQTPGQGLQFLFEYFSETQRNKGNFPGRFSGRQFSNSRSEMNVSTLELGDSALYLCASRSARESTEAFFGQGTRLTVV.

V usage is TRBV6-5 and J usage is TRBJ2-7; 10 bases map to TRBD1. The length of the CDR3 is 15 residues. CDR1 is MNHEY, CDR2 SVGAGI, per germline. Trimming took 8 bases from V and 3 from J; bases not matched to a gene: 10. The CDR3 is CASSFRDRGNYEQYF. The DNA for the CDR3 is TGTGCCAGCTCTTTCCGGGACAGGGGTAACTACGAGCAGTACTTC.

The chain joins TRBV6-2 or TRBV6-3 to TRBJ1-1; possible D gene TRBD1, 5 bases. Germline CDR1 reads MNHEY; CDR2 reads SVGEGT. Trimming shortened V by 6 bases and J by 6 bases, and 8 bases separated the two germline ends. The CDR3 runs to 11 residues. In DNA form, the CDR3 reads TGTGCCAGCAGCCGGGGCGCTGAAGCTTTCTTT. Translation: CASSRGAEAFF.

This clone showed up just once. One end of the junction is discordant with germline, which a read error may explain. The CDR3 reads CANSPGVNTEAFF. The CDR3 bases are TGTGCCAACAGTCCCGGGGTAAACACTGAAGCTTTCTTT. V is TRBV2 and J is TRBJ1-1; no clear D gene. The CDR3 extends over 13 amino acids. Germline V CDR1 and CDR2: SNHLY, FYNNEI.

This chain joins TRBV5-4 and TRBJ2-3, with a weak D call TRBD1 (6 bases). Trimming pared 4 bases from V and 4 bases from J, leaving 10 bases between. This CDR3 has 13 amino acids. Germline values: CDR1 SGHNT, CDR2 YYREEE (reference sequence). CDR3 DNA sequence: TGTGCCAGCAGCCTGACAGGCGCAGATACGCAGTATTTT. It yields the protein CASSLTGADTQYF.

This chain links TRBV7-9 with TRBJ2-7, with D tentatively TRBD2 (5 bases). Trimming cost V 6 bases and J 3 bases, with 15 bases left between them. The CDR3 is 14 residues long. Germline values: CDR1 SEHNR, CDR2 FQNEAQ (reference sequence). CDR3 nucleotide sequence: TGTGCCAGCAGGTTCGAGGGCAGCAGCTACGAGCAGTACTTC. Translating gives CASRFEGSSYEQYF.

The gene calls are TRBV7-2 and TRBJ2-5; no clear D gene. V shed 6 bases and J shed 5 bases, with 13 bases lying between them. Looked up from germline, CDR1 is SGHTA and CDR2 is FQGNSA. The CDR3 loop spans 13 amino acids. The CDR3 nucleotides read TGTGCCAGCAGTGTAGCCGGAAGGGAGACCCAGTACTTC. Amino acids: CASSVAGRETQYF.

This rearrangement joins TRBV6-6 to TRBJ1-6; unclear D gene. The V end was cut by 7 bases, the J end by 7 bases, with 14 bases between. CDR3 size: 14 residues. Germline V gene sequence: CDR1 MNHNY, CDR2 SVGAGI (reference sequence). The CDR3 bases are TGTGCCAGCACCTCACAAGGAGGGAATTCACCCCTCCACTTT. Its translation: CASTSQGGNSPLHF.

This chain uses TRBV12-3 or TRBV12-4 with TRBJ2-2; the D is unclear. CDR3 size: 13 residues. V gave up 5 bases and J gave up 7 bases, with 11 bases separating them. In nucleotides, the CDR3 is TGTGCCAGCAGTGGGTTAGGCGGCGGGGAGCTGTTTTTT. It encodes CASSGLGGGELFF.

The gene calls are TRBV18 and TRBJ1-1; D is ambiguous. The CDR3 covers 13 residues. The germline V gene encodes CDR1 KGHSH and CDR2 LQKENI. V lost 2 bases and J 1 base, leaving 5 bases between the germline ends. CDR3 loop: CASSPGANTEAFF. The CDR3, as DNA: TGTGCCAGCTCACCAGGAGCGAACACTGAAGCTTTCTTT.

The chain joins TRBV7-2 to TRBJ2-4; 7 bases are shared with TRBD2. There are 19 residues in the CDR3. Germline values: CDR1 SGHTA, CDR2 FQGNSA. V trimming: 5 bases; J trimming: 0 bases; junction bases outside the gene matches: 16. The CDR3 DNA reads TGTGCCAGCAGCCCCCGCGATAGCGGGTCTGTTCTAGCCAAAAACATTCAGTACTTC. Protein sequence: CASSPRDSGSVLAKNIQYF.

This clone was seen a handful of times. The rearrangement joins TRBV5-6 to TRBJ1-6; 8 bases match TRBD1. Looked up from germline, CDR1 is SGHDT and CDR2 is YYEEEE. The CDR3 consists of 16 residues. Germline trimming cut 0 bases from V and 8 bases from J; bases unmatched to any gene: 7. The CDR3 region is CASSLDGQGPYSPLHF. The CDR3 DNA follows: TGTGCCAGCAGCTTGGATGGACAGGGCCCATATTCACCCCTCCACTTT.